This T cell receptor (beta chain) was profiled in a study of blood T cell repertoires in COVID-19. The table came from immunoSEQ multiplex PCR; TCRdb's copy has only in-frame clones and leaves some out. The table shows more than 200,000 clones, with around 89% occurring only once. CDR3 size: 13 residues. Germline-derived CDR1 and CDR2 are MDHEN and SYDVKM. Germline trimming cut 11 bases from V and 2 bases from J; bases unmatched to any gene: 7. The chain employs TRBV28 and TRBJ2-7; TRBD1 aligns across 9 bases. Specimen: peripheral blood. This receptor was obtained from a man between 65 and 85 years old with acute or convalescent COVID-19. CDR3 sequence: CAGSGTGTYEQYF. CDR3 sequence (DNA): TGTGCCGGAAGCGGGACAGGGACCTACGAGCAGTACTTC.